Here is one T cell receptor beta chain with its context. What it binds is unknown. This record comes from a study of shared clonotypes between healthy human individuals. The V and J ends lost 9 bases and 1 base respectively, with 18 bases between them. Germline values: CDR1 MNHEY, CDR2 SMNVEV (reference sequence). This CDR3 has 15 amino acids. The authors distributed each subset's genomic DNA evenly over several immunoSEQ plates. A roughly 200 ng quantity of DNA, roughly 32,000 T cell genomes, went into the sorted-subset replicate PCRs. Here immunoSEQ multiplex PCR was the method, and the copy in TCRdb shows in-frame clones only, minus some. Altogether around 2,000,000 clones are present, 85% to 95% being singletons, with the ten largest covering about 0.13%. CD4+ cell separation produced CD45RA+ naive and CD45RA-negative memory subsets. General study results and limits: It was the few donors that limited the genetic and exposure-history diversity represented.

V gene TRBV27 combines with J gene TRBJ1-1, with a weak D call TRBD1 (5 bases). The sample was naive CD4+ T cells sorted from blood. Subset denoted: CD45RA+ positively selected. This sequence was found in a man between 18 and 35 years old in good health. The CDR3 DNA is TGTGCCAGTGGCGGGGAGGGGAGGAGGAACACTGAAGCTTTCTTT. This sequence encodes CASGGEGRRNTEAFF.